Shown below are 3 T cell receptor beta chains from a single sample sequenced in a study of human T cells and chemical hapten exposure. The time point here: patch test 3, about 24 weeks after DPC sensitization. Treatment defined: therapeutic diphenylcyclopropenone sensitization with weekly scalp DPC. TCRdb itself ran the RACE reads through MiXCR, one entry per CDR3 protein. The data hold about 170,000 distinct CDR3 sequences, with about 27% observed a single time. Sequencing used whole blood, obtained in connection with sensitization to the hapten diphenylcyclopropenone (DPC). The receptors were sampled from a woman between 18 and 29 years old with alopecia areata. Some clones in this sample may be carry-over from other donors' samples.

CDR3 in DNA: TGCAGTGCTAGAGTTACGATAAAGACTAGTTCAGATACGCAGTATTTT. Residues: CSARVTIKTSSDTQYF. The rearrangement joins TRBV20-1 to TRBJ2-3, with D perhaps matching TRBD2 (6 bases). V was shortened by 1 base and J by 4 bases, with 18 bases between the two germline ends. CDR3 size: 16 residues. CDR1 DFQATT and CDR2 SNEGSKA come from the germline V gene (reference sequence).

This clonotype was observed many times. The gene calls are TRBV7-2 and TRBJ1-1; no firm D call. This CDR3 has 13 residues. Trimming stripped 3 bases from V and 4 bases from J, with 9 bases between. Germline CDR1 reads SGHTA; CDR2 reads FQGNSA. This CDR3 reads CASSFRAFTEAFF. In DNA, the CDR3 is TGTGCCAGCAGCTTTCGGGCCTTCACTGAAGCTTTCTTT. Full variable domain (rest looked up from reference TRBV7-2 and TRBJ1-1): GAGVSQSPSNKVTEKGKDVELRCDPISGHTALYWYRQSLGQGLEFLIYFQGNSAPDKSGLPSDRFSAERTGGSVSTLTIQRTQQEDSAVYLCASSFRAFTEAFFGQGTRLTVV.

This clonotype was counted ten times or more. The junction and the germline gene differ at one end; a read error may be behind it. The chain couples TRBV7-2 to TRBJ2-5, with D unresolved. Germline CDR1 SGHTA, CDR2 FQGNSA. This CDR3 has 10 amino acids. In DNA form, the CDR3 reads TGTGCCAGCAACTTATACGCCTCGTACTTC. This codes for CASNLYASYF. Full variable domain (outside the CDR3, taken from reference TRBV7-2 and TRBJ2-5): GAGVSQSPSNKVTEKGKDVELRCDPISGHTALYWYRQSLGQGLEFLIYFQGNSAPDKSGLPSDRFSAERTGGSVSTLTIQRTQQEDSAVYLCASNLYASYFGPGTRLLVL.